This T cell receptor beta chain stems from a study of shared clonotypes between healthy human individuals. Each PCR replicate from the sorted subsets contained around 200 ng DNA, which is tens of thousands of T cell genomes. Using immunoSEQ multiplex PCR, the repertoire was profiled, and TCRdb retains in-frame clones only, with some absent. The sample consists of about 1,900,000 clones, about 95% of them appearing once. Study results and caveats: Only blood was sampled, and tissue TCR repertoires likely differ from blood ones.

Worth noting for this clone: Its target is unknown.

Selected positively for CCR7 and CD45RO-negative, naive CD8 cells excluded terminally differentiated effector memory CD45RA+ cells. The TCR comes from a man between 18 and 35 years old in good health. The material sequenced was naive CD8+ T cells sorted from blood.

Written as DNA, the CDR3 is TGCGCCAGCAGCTTGGCCCAGGGGATTAATGAGCAGTTCTTC. Residues: CASSLAQGINEQFF. The J gene is TRBJ2-1, the V gene TRBV5-1; tentatively, D is TRBD1 (6 bases). This CDR3 has 14 residues. CDR1 SGHRS and CDR2 YFSETQ come from the germline V gene. V dropped 0 bases and J dropped 7 bases, with 11 bases sitting between them.